Listed here are 14 T cell receptor beta chains from one sample, sequenced in a study of cytomegalovirus exposure and HLA in healthy donors. With 60 Vbeta and 13 Jbeta primers, the PCR was carried out. Repertoires were generated with immunoSEQ multiplex PCR, while TCRdb's copy carries only in-frame clones and drops some. The sample yields some 150,000 clones, 75% to 80% seen once. Source material: PBMCs. These receptors originate from a man aged 18 to 29 in good health and CMV-seronegative.

This clone has only one observation. The CDR3 DNA is TGTGCCAGCAGCGCCTCGACGGGGGATGTAATGTCCTACGAGCAGTACTTC. As protein: CASSASTGDVMSYEQYF. The V call is TRBV7-9, the J call TRBJ2-7; D is possibly TRBD2 (6 bases). Germline V gene sequence: CDR1 SEHNR, CDR2 FQNEAQ (reference sequence). The CDR3 consists of 17 residues. Deletions cut 5 bases from V and 1 base from J, with 21 bases between. Looking up the rest from reference TRBV7-9 and TRBJ2-7 gives the full variable domain: DTGVSQNPRHKITKRGQNVTFRCDPISEHNRLYWYRQTLGQGPEFLTYFQNEAQLEKSRLLSDRFSAERPKGSFSTLEIQRTEQGDSAMYLCASSASTGDVMSYEQYFGPGTRLTVT.

This clone was seen a single time. The chain recombines TRBV7-9 with TRBJ1-6; D is ambiguous. This CDR3 is 19 amino acids long. Germline CDR1 and CDR2: SEHNR and FQNEAQ (reference sequence). The V end lost 1 base, the J end lost 1 base, and 17 bases lay between the germline ends. The CDR3 here is CASSLGGQSRGSYNSPLHF. The CDR3 nucleotides are TGTGCCAGCAGCTTAGGTGGTCAGTCTCGAGGGTCCTATAATTCACCCCTCCACTTT.

The V gene is TRBV5-1, the J gene TRBJ2-1; 7 bases match TRBD1. The CDR3 is 14 residues long. The junction had 3 bases not matched to a gene; V was cut back by 1 base and J by 5 bases. From germline, CDR1 is SGHRS and CDR2 YFSETQ. The CDR3 loop is CASSLQGGHNEQFF. The CDR3 nucleotides read TGCGCCAGCAGCTTGCAAGGGGGCCACAATGAGCAGTTCTTC. The whole variable domain, filled in from reference TRBV5-1 and TRBJ2-1, reads KAGVTQTPRYLIKTRGQQVTLSCSPISGHRSVSWYQQTPGQGLQFLFEYFSETQRNKGNFPGRFSGRQFSNSRSEMNVSTLELGDSALYLCASSLQGGHNEQFFGPGTRLTVL.

V and J are TRBV11-3 and TRBJ2-5, with D possibly TRBD1 on 6 matching bases. CDR3 size: 16 residues. Between the trimmed V and J ends, which lost 1 base and 4 bases, there was a span of 16 bases. Germline assignment: CDR1 SGHNT and CDR2 YENEEA. CDR3 nucleotide sequence: TGTGCCAGCAGCTTAGTGGACAGTATGGGCACAGAGACCCAGTACTTC. This sequence encodes CASSLVDSMGTETQYF.

The V and J genes are TRBV28 and TRBJ2-3; D may be TRBD1 (6 bases). Trimming took off 5 bases at V and 2 bases at J, with 11 bases between the two ends. This CDR3 comprises 14 residues. Looked up from germline, CDR1 is MDHEN and CDR2 is SYDVKM. CDR3 nucleotides: TGTGCCAGCAGTACCGGGACACCCACAGATACGCAGTATTTT. Its protein product is CASSTGTPTDTQYF.

The V gene is TRBV19, the J gene TRBJ2-3, with 9 bases aligning to TRBD2. The V gene end was trimmed by 0 bases and the J gene end by 5 bases; junction bases not matched to a gene: 6. The length of the CDR3 is 16 residues. Germline CDR1 and CDR2: LNHDA and SQIVND (reference sequence). CDR3 bases: TGTGCCAGTAGTATAGATGCGGGAGGGCTGGGAGATACGCAGTATTTT. Its translation is CASSIDAGGLGDTQYF.

CDR3 region: CASSLQDREVGELFF. The DNA for the CDR3 is TGTGCCAGCAGTCTCCAAGACAGGGAGGTGGGGGAGCTGTTTTTT. The J gene is TRBJ2-2, the V gene TRBV25-1; D possibly corresponds to TRBD1 (7 bases). Looked up from germline, CDR1 is MGHDK and CDR2 is SYGVNS. V shed 5 bases and J shed 8 bases, with 18 bases lying between them. This CDR3 has 15 residues.

The genes are TRBV18 and TRBJ2-1, with D tentatively TRBD2 (6 bases). Trimming removed 3 bases from V and 7 bases from J, with 16 bases in between. The CDR3 loop spans 15 amino acids. Germline V gene sequence: CDR1 KGHSH, CDR2 LQKENI. The CDR3 loop reads CASSPGSGAINEQFF. CDR3 nucleotide sequence: TGTGCCAGCTCACCGGGGTCGGGAGCTATAAATGAGCAGTTCTTC.

This chain's CDR3 is CASKGGRETQYF. The CDR3 DNA is TGTGCCAGCAAGGGGGGGCGAGAGACCCAGTACTTC. This chain connects TRBV6-1 to TRBJ2-5; maybe TRBD2 (7 bases). The CDR3 consists of 12 residues. Germline V gene data show CDR1 as MNHNS and CDR2 as SASEGT. The V end was cut by 7 bases, the J end by 4 bases, with 10 bases between.

The V and J genes are TRBV28 and TRBJ2-7; D may be TRBD1 (5 bases). Germline V lookup: CDR1 MDHEN, CDR2 SYDVKM. This CDR3 is built from 13 residues. Trimming removed 3 bases at V and 2 bases at J, with 8 bases between. The CDR3 spells CASSFWGPYEQYF. CDR3 DNA sequence: TGTGCCAGCAGTTTTTGGGGCCCCTACGAGCAGTACTTC.

The rearrangement uses TRBV19 and TRBJ1-5; D is unclear. Germline V gene sequence: CDR1 LNHDA, CDR2 SQIVND (reference sequence). V was trimmed by 3 bases and J by 0 bases, leaving 12 bases between them. CDR3 length: 16 residues. CDR3 residues: CASSMYRAYSNQPQHF. The CDR3, as DNA: TGTGCCAGTAGTATGTACAGAGCCTATAGCAATCAGCCCCAGCATTTT. Filled out from reference TRBV19 and TRBJ1-5, the complete variable domain reads DGGITQSPKYLFRKEGQNVTLSCEQNLNHDAMYWYRQDPGQGLRLIYYSQIVNDFQKGDIAEGYSVSREKKESFPLTVTSAQKNPTAFYLCASSMYRAYSNQPQHFGDGTRLSIL.

CDR3 loop: CASSSNNRAAEQFF. The CDR3 DNA is TGTGCCAGCAGCTCTAATAACAGGGCAGCTGAGCAGTTCTTC. The chain joins TRBV11-2 to TRBJ2-1; maybe TRBD1 (6 bases). Germline V gene lookup returns CDR1 SGHAT and CDR2 FQNNGV. Trimming shortened V by 4 bases and J by 9 bases, and 16 bases separated the two germline ends. CDR3 length: 14 amino acids.

V is TRBV29-1 and J is TRBJ1-2; 8 positions agree with TRBD1. The CDR3 consists of 15 residues. V lost 0 bases to trimming and J lost 4 bases; unmatched junction nucleotides: 7. Germline V gene data show CDR1 as SQVTM and CDR2 as ANQGSEA. The CDR3 region is CSVEEDRQGTYGYTF. DNA for the CDR3: TGCAGCGTTGAAGAAGACCGACAGGGGACCTATGGCTACACCTTC.

In this sample, this clone turned up once. J is TRBJ2-7 and V is TRBV28, with 8 bases identical to TRBD1. CDR1 and CDR2 from the germline V gene are MDHEN and SYDVKM. The CDR3 loop spans 15 amino acids. J was trimmed by 1 base and V by 3 bases; bases with no gene match: 5. DNA of the CDR3: TGTGCCAGCAGTTTTGCAGGGGGCTTGTCCTACGAGCAGTACTTC. Residues: CASSFAGGLSYEQYF.